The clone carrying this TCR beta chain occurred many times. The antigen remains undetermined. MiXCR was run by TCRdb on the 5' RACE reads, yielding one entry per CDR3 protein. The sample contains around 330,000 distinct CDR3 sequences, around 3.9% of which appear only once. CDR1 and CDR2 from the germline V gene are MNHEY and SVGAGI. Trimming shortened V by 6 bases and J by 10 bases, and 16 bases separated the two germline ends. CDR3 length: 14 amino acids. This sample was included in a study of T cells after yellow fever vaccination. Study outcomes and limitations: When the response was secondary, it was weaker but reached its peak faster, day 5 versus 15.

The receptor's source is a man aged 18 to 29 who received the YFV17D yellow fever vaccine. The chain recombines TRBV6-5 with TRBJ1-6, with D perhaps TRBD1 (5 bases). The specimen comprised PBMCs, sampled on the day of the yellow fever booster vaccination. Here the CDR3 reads CASSPGGEASPLHF. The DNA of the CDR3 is TGTGCCAGCAGCCCCGGGGGGGAAGCGTCACCCCTCCACTTT.